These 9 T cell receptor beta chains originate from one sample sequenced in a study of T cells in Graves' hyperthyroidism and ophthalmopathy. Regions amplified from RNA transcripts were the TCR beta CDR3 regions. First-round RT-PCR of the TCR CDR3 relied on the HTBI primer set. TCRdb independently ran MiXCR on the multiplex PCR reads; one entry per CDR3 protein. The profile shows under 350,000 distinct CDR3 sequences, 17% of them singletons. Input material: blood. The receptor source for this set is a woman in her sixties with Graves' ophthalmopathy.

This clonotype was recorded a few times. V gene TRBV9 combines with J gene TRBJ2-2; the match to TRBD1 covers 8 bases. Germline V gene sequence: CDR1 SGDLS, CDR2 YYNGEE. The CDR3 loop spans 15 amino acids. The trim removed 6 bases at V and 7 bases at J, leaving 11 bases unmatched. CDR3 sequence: CASTPDDRGGGELFF. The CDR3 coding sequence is TGTGCCAGCACTCCTGACGACAGGGGAGGCGGGGAGCTGTTTTTT.

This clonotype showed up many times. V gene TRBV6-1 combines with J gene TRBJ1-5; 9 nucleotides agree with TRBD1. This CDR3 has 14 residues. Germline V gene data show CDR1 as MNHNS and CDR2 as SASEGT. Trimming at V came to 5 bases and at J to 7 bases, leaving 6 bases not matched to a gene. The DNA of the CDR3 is TGTGCCAGCAGTCTTATGGACAGGGGCCAGCCCCAGCATTTT. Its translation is CASSLMDRGQPQHF.

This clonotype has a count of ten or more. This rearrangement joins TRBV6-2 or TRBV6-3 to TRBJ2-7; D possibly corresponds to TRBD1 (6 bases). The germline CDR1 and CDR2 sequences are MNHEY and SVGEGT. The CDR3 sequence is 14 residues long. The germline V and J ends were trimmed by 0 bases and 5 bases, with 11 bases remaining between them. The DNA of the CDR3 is TGTGCCAGCAGTTACTCGCAGGGGCCGAACGAGCAGTACTTC. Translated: CASSYSQGPNEQYF.

The CDR3 DNA reads as TGTGCCAGCAGTTACGACGTCGGTAACACAGATACGCAGTATTTT. It codes for CASSYDVGNTDTQYF. The rearrangement links TRBV6-2 or TRBV6-3 to TRBJ2-3; D call uncertain. Trimming took 2 bases from V and 2 from J, leaving 11 bases between them. The CDR3 is 15 residues long. The germline gives CDR1 MNHEY, CDR2 SVGEGT.

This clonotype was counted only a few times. DNA of the CDR3: TGTGCCAGCAGCGTAGAGTTCACAGATACGCAGTATTTT. As protein: CASSVEFTDTQYF. The chain links TRBV18 to TRBJ2-3; D gene unclear. V lost 8 bases, J lost 2 bases, and 11 bases lay in between. Germline-derived CDR1 and CDR2 are KGHSH and LQKENI. CDR3 size: 13 residues.

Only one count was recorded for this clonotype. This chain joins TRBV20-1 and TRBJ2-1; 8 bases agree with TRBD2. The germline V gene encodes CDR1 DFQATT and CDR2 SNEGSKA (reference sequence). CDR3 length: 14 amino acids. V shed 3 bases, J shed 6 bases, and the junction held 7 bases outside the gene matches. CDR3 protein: CSARIAGIINEQFF. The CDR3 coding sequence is TGCAGTGCTAGGATAGCGGGAATAATCAATGAGCAGTTCTTC.

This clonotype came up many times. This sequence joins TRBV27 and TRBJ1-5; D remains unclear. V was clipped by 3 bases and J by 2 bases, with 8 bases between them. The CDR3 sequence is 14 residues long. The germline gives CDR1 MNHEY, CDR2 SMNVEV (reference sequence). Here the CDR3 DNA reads TGTGCCAGCAGTTTTGGGCGGGGCAATCAGCCCCAGCATTTT. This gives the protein CASSFGRGNQPQHF.

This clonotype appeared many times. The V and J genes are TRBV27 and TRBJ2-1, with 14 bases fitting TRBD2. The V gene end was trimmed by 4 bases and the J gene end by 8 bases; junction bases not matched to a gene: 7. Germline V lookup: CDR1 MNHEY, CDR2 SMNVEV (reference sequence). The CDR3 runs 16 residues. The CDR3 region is CASSSSGTSGRDEQFF. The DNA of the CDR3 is TGTGCCAGCAGTTCCTCCGGGACTAGCGGGAGAGATGAGCAGTTCTTC.

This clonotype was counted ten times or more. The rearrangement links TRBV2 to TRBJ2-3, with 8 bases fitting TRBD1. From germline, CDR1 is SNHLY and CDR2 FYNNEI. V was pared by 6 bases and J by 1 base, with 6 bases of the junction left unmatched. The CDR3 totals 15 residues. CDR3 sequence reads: CASRSTGVRTDTQYF. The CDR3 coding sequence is TGTGCCAGCAGATCGACAGGGGTACGCACAGATACGCAGTATTTT.